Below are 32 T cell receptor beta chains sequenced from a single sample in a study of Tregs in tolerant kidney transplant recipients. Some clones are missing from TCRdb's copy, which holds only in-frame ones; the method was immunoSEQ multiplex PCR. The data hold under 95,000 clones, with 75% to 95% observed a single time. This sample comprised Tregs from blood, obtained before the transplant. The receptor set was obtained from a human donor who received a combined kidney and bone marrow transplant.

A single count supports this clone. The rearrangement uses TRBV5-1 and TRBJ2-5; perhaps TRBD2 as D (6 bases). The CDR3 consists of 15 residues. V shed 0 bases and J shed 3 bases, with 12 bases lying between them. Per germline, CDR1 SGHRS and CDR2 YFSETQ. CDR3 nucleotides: TGCGCCAGCAGCTTGGCCCCGGTAGCGGAAGAGACCCAGTACTTC. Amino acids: CASSLAPVAEETQYF.

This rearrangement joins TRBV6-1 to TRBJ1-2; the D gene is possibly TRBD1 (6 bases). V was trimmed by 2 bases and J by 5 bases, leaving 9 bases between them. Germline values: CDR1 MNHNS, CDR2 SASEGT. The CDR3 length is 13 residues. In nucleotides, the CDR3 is TGTGCCAGCAGTGAACGGGGGCTGTATGGCTACACCTTC. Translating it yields CASSERGLYGYTF.

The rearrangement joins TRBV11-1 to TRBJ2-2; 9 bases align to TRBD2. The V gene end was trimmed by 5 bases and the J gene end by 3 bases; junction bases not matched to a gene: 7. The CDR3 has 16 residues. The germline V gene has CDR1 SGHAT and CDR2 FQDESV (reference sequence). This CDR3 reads CASSQGASGDTGELFF. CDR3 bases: TGTGCCAGCAGCCAAGGGGCTAGCGGGGACACCGGGGAGCTGTTTTTT.

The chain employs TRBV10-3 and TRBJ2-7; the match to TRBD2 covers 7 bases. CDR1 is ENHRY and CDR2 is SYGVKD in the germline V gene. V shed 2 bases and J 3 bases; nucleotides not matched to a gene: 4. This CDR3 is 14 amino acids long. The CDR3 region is CAISEGGRVYEQYF. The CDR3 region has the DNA TGTGCCATCAGTGAGGGAGGGAGGGTCTACGAGCAGTACTTC.

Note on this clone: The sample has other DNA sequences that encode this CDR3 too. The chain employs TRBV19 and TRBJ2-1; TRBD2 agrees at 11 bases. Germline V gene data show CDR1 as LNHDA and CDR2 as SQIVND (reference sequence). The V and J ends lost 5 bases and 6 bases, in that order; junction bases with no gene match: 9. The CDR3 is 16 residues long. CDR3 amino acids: CASSARGLAAINEQFF. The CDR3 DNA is TGTGCCAGTAGTGCCCGGGGACTAGCGGCGATCAATGAGCAGTTCTTC.

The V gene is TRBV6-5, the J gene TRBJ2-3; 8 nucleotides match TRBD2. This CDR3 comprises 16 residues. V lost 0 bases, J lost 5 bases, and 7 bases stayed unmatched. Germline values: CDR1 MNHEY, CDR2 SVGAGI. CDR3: CASSYSFIGGGDTQYF. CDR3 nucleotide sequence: TGTGCCAGCAGTTACTCGTTCATCGGGGGGGGAGATACGCAGTATTTT.

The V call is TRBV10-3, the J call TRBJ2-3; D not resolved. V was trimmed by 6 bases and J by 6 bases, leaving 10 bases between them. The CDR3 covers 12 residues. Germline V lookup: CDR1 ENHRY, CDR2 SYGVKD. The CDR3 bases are TGTGCCATCAGCATGAACGACGATACGCAGTATTTT. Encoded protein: CAISMNDDTQYF.

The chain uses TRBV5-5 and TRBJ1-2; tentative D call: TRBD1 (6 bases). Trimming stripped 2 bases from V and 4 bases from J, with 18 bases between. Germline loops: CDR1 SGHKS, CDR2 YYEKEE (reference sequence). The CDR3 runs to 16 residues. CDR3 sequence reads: CASSFDAGDILYGYTF. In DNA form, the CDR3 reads TGTGCCAGCAGCTTTGACGCCGGGGACATCCTCTATGGCTACACCTTC.

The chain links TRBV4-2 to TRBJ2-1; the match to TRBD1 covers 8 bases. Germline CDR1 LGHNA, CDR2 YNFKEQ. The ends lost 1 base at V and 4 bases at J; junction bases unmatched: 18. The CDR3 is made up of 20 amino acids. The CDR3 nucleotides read TGTGCCAGCAGCCAAGTGGGAAGTCCAGGGGGCGCGGTGAATTACAATGAGCAGTTCTTC. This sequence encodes CASSQVGSPGGAVNYNEQFF.

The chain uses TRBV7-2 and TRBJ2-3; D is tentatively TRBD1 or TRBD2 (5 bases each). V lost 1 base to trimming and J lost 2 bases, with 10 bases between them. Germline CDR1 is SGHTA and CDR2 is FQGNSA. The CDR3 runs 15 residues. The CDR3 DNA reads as TGTGCCAGCAGCTTAGACCCCGGGGCCACAGATACGCAGTATTTT. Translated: CASSLDPGATDTQYF.

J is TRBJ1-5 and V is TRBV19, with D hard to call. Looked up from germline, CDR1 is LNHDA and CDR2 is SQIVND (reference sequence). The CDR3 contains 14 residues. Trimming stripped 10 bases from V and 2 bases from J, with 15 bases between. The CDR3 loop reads CATSAQRGNQPQHF. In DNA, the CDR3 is TGTGCCACCTCGGCCCAAAGGGGCAATCAGCCCCAGCATTTT.

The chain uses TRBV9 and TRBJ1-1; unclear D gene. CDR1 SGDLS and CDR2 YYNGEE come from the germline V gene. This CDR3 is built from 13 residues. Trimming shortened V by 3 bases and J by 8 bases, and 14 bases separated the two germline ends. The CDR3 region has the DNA TGTGCCAGCAGCGCCGTAGGAGAGTCGGAAGCTTTCTTT. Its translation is CASSAVGESEAFF.

The CDR3 loop is CASSLFSGQETQYF. The DNA of the CDR3 is TGTGCCAGCAGTTTATTTTCAGGACAAGAGACCCAGTACTTC. The chain recombines TRBV27 with TRBJ2-5; the D is unclear. The CDR3 spans 14 residues. Trimming left V 1 base short and J 2 bases short, with 8 bases between. The V gene's germline CDR1 is MNHEY and CDR2 SMNVEV (reference sequence).

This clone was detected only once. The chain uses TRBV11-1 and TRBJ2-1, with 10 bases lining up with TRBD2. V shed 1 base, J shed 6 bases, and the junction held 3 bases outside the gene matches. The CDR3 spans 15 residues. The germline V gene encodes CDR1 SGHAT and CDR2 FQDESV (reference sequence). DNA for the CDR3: TGTGCCAGCAGCTTAGGGTCTAGCGGGAGCAATGAGCAGTTCTTC. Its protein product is CASSLGSSGSNEQFF.

CDR3 sequence (DNA): TGTGCCAGCTCACCACCCGGACAGGGGACCCGCAGGGTCGGTGAAGCTTTCTTT. It is translated as CASSPPGQGTRRVGEAFF. The genes are TRBV18 and TRBJ1-1; 9 bases are shared with TRBD1. The CDR3 sequence is 18 residues long. Germline trimming cut 0 bases from V and 7 bases from J; bases unmatched to any gene: 15. Germline loops: CDR1 KGHSH, CDR2 LQKENI. Together with reference TRBV18 and TRBJ1-1, the CDR3 gives the full variable domain: NAGVMQNPRHLVRRRGQEARLRCSPMKGHSHVYWYRQLPEEGLKFMVYLQKENIIDESGMPKERFSAEFPKEGPSILRIQQVVRGDSAAYFCASSPPGQGTRRVGEAFFGQGTRLTVV.

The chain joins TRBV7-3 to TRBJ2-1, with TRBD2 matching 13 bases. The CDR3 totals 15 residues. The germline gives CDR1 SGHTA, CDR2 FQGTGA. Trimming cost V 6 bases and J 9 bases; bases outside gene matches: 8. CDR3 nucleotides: TGTGCCAGCAGTCTTACTAGCGGGAGGGCCGGTGAGCAGTTCTTC. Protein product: CASSLTSGRAGEQFF. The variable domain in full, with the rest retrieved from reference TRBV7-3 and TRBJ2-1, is GAGVSQTPSNKVTEKGKYVELRCDPISGHTALYWYRQSLGQGPEFLIYFQGTGAADDSGLPNDRFFAVRPEGSVSTLKIQRTERGDSAVYLCASSLTSGRAGEQFFGPGTRLTVL.

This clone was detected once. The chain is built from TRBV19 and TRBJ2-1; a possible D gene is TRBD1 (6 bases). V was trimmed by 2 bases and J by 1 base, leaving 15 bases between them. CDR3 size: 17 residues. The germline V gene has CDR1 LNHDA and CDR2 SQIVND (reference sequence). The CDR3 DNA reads TGTGCCAGTAGTATAAGCAGGAGGACAGATTCCTACAATGAGCAGTTCTTC. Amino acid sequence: CASSISRRTDSYNEQFF.

CDR3 nucleotide sequence: TGTGCCAGTAGTGGCCGGGACGGGAAAAATTACGAGCAGTACTTC. Encoded protein: CASSGRDGKNYEQYF. The rearrangement uses TRBV19 and TRBJ2-7; D may correspond to TRBD1 or TRBD2 (5 bases each). The CDR3 sequence is 15 residues long. V lost 5 bases to trimming and J lost 4 bases, with 18 bases between them. CDR1 and CDR2 from the germline V gene are LNHDA and SQIVND (reference sequence).

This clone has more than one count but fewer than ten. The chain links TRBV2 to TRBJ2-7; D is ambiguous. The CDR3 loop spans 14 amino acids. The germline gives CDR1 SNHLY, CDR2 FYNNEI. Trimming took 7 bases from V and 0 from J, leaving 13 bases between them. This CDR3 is CASMPKFFSYEQYF. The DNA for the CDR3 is TGTGCCAGCATGCCCAAGTTTTTCTCCTACGAGCAGTACTTC.

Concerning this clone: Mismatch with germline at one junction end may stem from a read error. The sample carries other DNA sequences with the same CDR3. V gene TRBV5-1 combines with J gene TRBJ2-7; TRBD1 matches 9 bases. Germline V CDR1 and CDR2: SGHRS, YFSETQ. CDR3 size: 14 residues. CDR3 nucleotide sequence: TGCGCCAGCAGCGTGGGAGGGGCCCGGGACAGGGCCCACTTC. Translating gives CASSVGGARDRAHF.

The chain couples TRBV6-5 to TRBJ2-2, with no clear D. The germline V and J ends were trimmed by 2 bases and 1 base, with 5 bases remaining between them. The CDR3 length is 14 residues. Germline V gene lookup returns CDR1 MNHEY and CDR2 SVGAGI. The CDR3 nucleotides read TGTGCCAGCAGTTACCTACAGAACACCGGGGAGCTGTTTTTT. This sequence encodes CASSYLQNTGELFF.

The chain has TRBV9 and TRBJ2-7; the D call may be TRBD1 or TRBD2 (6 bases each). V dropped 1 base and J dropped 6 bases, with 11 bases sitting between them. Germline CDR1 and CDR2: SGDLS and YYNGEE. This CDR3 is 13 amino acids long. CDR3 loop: CASSVNEGGEQYF. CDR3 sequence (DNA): TGTGCCAGCAGCGTAAACGAGGGGGGCGAGCAGTACTTC.

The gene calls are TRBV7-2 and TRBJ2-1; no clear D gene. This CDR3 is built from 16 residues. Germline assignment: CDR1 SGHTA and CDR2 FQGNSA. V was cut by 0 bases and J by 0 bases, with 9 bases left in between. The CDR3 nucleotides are TGTGCCAGCAGCTTAGCCGCCGGCAGCTCCTACAATGAGCAGTTCTTC. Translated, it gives CASSLAAGSSYNEQFF.

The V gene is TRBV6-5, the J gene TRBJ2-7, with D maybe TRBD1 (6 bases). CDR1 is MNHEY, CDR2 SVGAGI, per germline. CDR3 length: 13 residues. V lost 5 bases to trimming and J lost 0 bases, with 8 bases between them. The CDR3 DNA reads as TGTGCCAGCAGTAACAGGGCCTCCTACGAGCAGTACTTC. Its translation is CASSNRASYEQYF.

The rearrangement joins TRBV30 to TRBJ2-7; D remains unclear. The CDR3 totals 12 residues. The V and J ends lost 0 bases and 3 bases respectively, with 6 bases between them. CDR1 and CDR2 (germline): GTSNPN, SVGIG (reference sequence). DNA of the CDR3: TGTGCCTGGAGTGTTTGGGGCTACGAGCAGTACTTC. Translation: CAWSVWGYEQYF.

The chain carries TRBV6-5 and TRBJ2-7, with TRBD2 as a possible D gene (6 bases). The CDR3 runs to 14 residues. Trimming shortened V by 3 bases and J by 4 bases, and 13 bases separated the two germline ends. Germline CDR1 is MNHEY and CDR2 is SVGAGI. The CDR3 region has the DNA TGTGCCAGCAGTTATGGGGGAGGCCGATACGAGCAGTACTTC. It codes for CASSYGGGRYEQYF.

The CDR3 coding sequence is TGCGCCAGCAGCCAAGGACTAGCGGGAGGATCTTACGAGCAGTACTTC. It is translated as CASSQGLAGGSYEQYF. This chain uses TRBV5-1 with TRBJ2-7; 14 bases map to TRBD2. The germline gives CDR1 SGHRS, CDR2 YFSETQ. V was pared by 4 bases and J by 4 bases, with 7 bases of the junction left unmatched. The CDR3 loop spans 16 amino acids.

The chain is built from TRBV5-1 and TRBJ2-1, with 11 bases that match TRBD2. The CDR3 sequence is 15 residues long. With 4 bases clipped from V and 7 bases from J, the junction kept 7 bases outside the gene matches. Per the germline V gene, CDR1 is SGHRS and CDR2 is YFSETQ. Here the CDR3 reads CASSLAGLAANEQFF. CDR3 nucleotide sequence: TGCGCCAGCAGCCTCGCGGGACTAGCGGCGAATGAGCAGTTCTTC.

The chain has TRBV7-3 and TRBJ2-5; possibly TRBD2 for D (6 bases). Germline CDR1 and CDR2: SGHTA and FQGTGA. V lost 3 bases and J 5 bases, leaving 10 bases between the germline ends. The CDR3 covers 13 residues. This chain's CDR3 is CASSLGSGETQYF. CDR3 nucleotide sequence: TGTGCCAGCAGCTTGGGCAGCGGGGAGACCCAGTACTTC.

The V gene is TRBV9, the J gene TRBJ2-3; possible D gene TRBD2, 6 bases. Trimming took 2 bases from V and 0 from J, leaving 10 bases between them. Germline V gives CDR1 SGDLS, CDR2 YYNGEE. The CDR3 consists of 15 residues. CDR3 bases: TGTGCCAGCAGCGTCGGCGGGGAGAGCACAGATACGCAGTATTTT. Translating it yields CASSVGGESTDTQYF.

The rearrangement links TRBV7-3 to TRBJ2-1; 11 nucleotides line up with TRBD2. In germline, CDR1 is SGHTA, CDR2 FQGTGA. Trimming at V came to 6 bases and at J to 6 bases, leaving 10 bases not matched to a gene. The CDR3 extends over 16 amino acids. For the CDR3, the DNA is TGTGCCAGCAGTTGGCTTTCACTAGCGGGAGCCAATGAGCAGTTCTTC. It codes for CASSWLSLAGANEQFF.

DNA of the CDR3: TGTGCCAGCAGTCCCCCCGACAGGTACGAGCAGTACTTC. Protein: CASSPPDRYEQYF. The rearrangement links TRBV27 to TRBJ2-7, with D possibly TRBD1 on 6 matching bases. Germline CDR1 and CDR2: MNHEY and SMNVEV (reference sequence). V lost 5 bases and J 4 bases, leaving 12 bases between the germline ends. This CDR3 comprises 13 residues.